This TCR beta chain was obtained from a study of cytomegalovirus exposure and HLA in healthy donors. PCR involved 60 Vbeta and 13 Jbeta primers. Per the original methods: Unique TCR beta chains numbered around 80 million in a later analysis, with around 10 million shared. TCRdb's copy holds only in-frame clones and misses some; the assay was immunoSEQ multiplex PCR. V, J and clone size are those of that table, while D and trimming were read from the DNA. The sample records about 180,000 clones, about 80% being singletons. The CDR3 runs 13 residues. The germline V gene has CDR1 LGHNA and CDR2 YSLEER. The V end was cut by 5 bases, the J end by 8 bases, with 12 bases between.

The sequenced sample was PBMCs. The receptor was isolated from a woman aged 55-70 years in good health and CMV-seropositive. V and J are TRBV4-3 and TRBJ1-4; unclear D gene. The CDR3 bases are TGCGCCAGCAGCTGGCGGGCCGGGGAAAAACTGTTTTTT. Translating gives CASSWRAGEKLFF.